One sample yielded the 30 T cell receptor beta chains listed below, sequenced in a study of blood T cell repertoires in COVID-19. Assay: immunoSEQ multiplex PCR; the TCRdb copy retains only in-frame clones and omits some. The sample includes a few hundred thousand clones, roughly 86% seen only once; the top ten take around 9.5%. Material: peripheral blood. These TCRs come from a man in his forties who had recovered from COVID-19.

The V and J genes are TRBV7-9 and TRBJ2-1; possibly TRBD2 for D (6 bases). Trimming removed 8 bases at V and 3 bases at J, with 17 bases between. The length of the CDR3 is 15 residues. The germline gives CDR1 SEHNR, CDR2 FQNEAQ (reference sequence). The CDR3 is CASGFTSRNYNEQFF. The DNA of the CDR3 is TGTGCCAGCGGATTTACTAGCCGGAACTACAATGAGCAGTTCTTC.

This clone was counted a few times. J is TRBJ2-3 and V is TRBV24-1; a possible D gene is TRBD1 (6 bases). The CDR3 totals 13 residues. With 5 bases removed from V and 14 bases from J, the gap between germline ends came to 19 bases. Germline CDR1 KGHDR, CDR2 SFDVKD. In DNA, the CDR3 is TGTGCCACCAGTGCCCAAGACGGGACACCCCCGTATTTT. The encoded protein is CATSAQDGTPPYF.

This clone was seen more than once but under ten times. CDR3 amino acids: CASSLFPSYEQYF. For the CDR3, the DNA is TGTGCCAGCAGCTTATTTCCCTCTTACGAGCAGTACTTC. This sequence joins TRBV5-4 and TRBJ2-7; no clear D gene. With 2 bases removed from V and 4 bases from J, the gap between germline ends came to 10 bases. This CDR3 has 13 residues. Germline CDR1 is SGHNT and CDR2 is YYREEE (reference sequence).

The CDR3 sequence is CASTLRPSGGALDTQYF. The DNA of the CDR3 is TGTGCCAGCACCTTAAGACCTAGCGGGGGGGCCTTAGATACGCAGTATTTT. This chain connects TRBV2 to TRBJ2-3; TRBD2 matches 12 bases. The CDR3 spans 17 residues. The junction had 13 bases not matched to a gene; V was cut back by 7 bases and J by 5 bases. Germline V gives CDR1 SNHLY, CDR2 FYNNEI.

This chain connects TRBV9 to TRBJ2-1; 8 positions agree with TRBD2. The CDR3 runs 16 residues. With 5 bases clipped from V and 2 bases from J, the junction kept 9 bases outside the gene matches. In germline, CDR1 is SGDLS, CDR2 YYNGEE. The DNA for the CDR3 is TGTGCCAGCAGTCCCAGGCCAGCGGGAGCCTACAATGAGCAGTTCTTC. Protein: CASSPRPAGAYNEQFF.

V and J are TRBV7-2 and TRBJ1-2; no firm D call. CDR3 length: 12 residues. Between the trimmed V and J ends, which lost 3 bases and 3 bases, there was a span of 5 bases. CDR1 and CDR2 from the germline V gene are SGHTA and FQGNSA. The CDR3: CASSLRDYGYTF. The CDR3, as DNA: TGTGCCAGCAGCTTGCGGGACTATGGCTACACCTTC.

This chain uses TRBV9 with TRBJ2-3; possibly TRBD2 for D (5 bases). The CDR3 length is 16 residues. The germline V gene encodes CDR1 SGDLS and CDR2 YYNGEE. Trimming took 3 bases from V and 0 from J, leaving 14 bases between them. CDR3 DNA sequence: TGTGCCAGCAGCGCGGGGTCGGAGGTGAGCACAGATACGCAGTATTTT. Its protein product is CASSAGSEVSTDTQYF. Full variable domain (missing parts from reference TRBV9 and TRBJ2-3): DSGVTQTPKHLITATGQRVTLRCSPRSGDLSVYWYQQSLDQGLQFLIQYYNGEERAKGNILERFSAQQFPDLHSELNLSSLELGDSALYFCASSAGSEVSTDTQYFGPGTRLTVL.

The chain couples TRBV7-2 to TRBJ1-6, with D unclear. The V end was cut by 2 bases, the J end by 11 bases, with 19 bases between. Germline V gene data show CDR1 as SGHTA and CDR2 as FQGNSA. The CDR3 spans 16 residues. CDR3 in DNA: TGTGCCAGCAGCTTACTGACACTGACACCGATTCCACCCCTCCACTTT. Its protein product is CASSLLTLTPIPPLHF. Based on the CDR3 plus reference TRBV7-2 and TRBJ1-6, the full variable domain is GAGVSQSPSNKVTEKGKDVELRCDPISGHTALYWYRQSLGQGLEFLIYFQGNSAPDKSGLPSDRFSAERTGGSVSTLTIQRTQQEDSAVYLCASSLLTLTPIPPLHFGNGTRLTVT.

This clone showed up just a few times. V gene TRBV3-1 (or the pseudogene TRBV3-2) combines with J gene TRBJ1-4, with a possible D match to TRBD1 (5 bases). CDR3 length: 13 residues. Germline CDR1 and CDR2: LGHDT and YNNKEL (reference sequence). The V end lost 3 bases, the J end lost 10 bases, and 12 bases lay between the germline ends. CDR3 in DNA: TGTGCCAGCAGCCAGTACAGGACGGGAAAACTGTTTTTT. Translating it yields CASSQYRTGKLFF.

The CDR3 loop is CASSHGTTQFF. CDR3 DNA sequence: TGTGCCAGCAGCCACGGGACTACACAGTTCTTC. This chain connects TRBV6-2 or TRBV6-3 to TRBJ2-1; 7 bases agree with TRBD2. CDR1 is MNHEY and CDR2 is SVGEGT in the germline V gene. Germline trimming cut 6 bases from V and 13 bases from J; bases unmatched to any gene: 6. This CDR3 contains 11 residues.

The chain combines TRBV9 with TRBJ2-5, with D perhaps matching TRBD1 (5 bases). Between the trimmed V and J ends, which lost 4 bases and 2 bases, there was a span of 15 bases. The CDR3 runs 15 residues. Germline V gene lookup returns CDR1 SGDLS and CDR2 YYNGEE. The chain's CDR3 is CASSLHSQGQETQYF. The CDR3 DNA sequence: TGTGCCAGCAGCCTCCACTCCCAGGGTCAAGAGACCCAGTACTTC.

The chain is built from TRBV6-5 and TRBJ2-7; 8 positions match TRBD1. Looked up from germline, CDR1 is MNHEY and CDR2 is SVGAGI. The CDR3 runs to 14 residues. V lost 7 bases and J lost 6; bases outside the gene matches: 11. In nucleotides, the CDR3 is TGTGCCAGCATCACGGACAGGGTCCTCGTCGAGCAGTACTTC. Translating it yields CASITDRVLVEQYF.

This chain connects TRBV12-3 or TRBV12-4 to TRBJ1-5, with TRBD1 identical over 9 bases. The V gene end was trimmed by 6 bases and the J gene end by 4 bases; junction bases not matched to a gene: 1. This CDR3 spans 13 amino acids. CDR3 DNA: TGTGCCAGCAGGGGGACAGGGAATCAGCCCCAGCATTTT. Translation gives CASRGTGNQPQHF.

The rearrangement joins TRBV29-1 to TRBJ1-2; maybe TRBD1 (6 bases). Trimming left V 7 bases short and J 7 bases short, with 28 bases between. CDR3 length: 16 residues. Germline V gene sequence: CDR1 SQVTM, CDR2 ANQGSEA. Written as DNA, the CDR3 is TGCAGCGCCGAACACCTACAAGACCAGGGGTCTTTTGGCTACACCTTC. It specifies CSAEHLQDQGSFGYTF. Full variable domain (remainder filled in from reference TRBV29-1 and TRBJ1-2): SAVISQKPSRDICQRGTSLTIQCQVDSQVTMMFWYRQQPGQSLTLIATANQGSEATYESGFVIDKFPISRPNLTFSTLTVSNMSPEDSSIYLCSAEHLQDQGSFGYTFGSGTRLTVV.

V and J are TRBV10-2 and TRBJ1-6, with 9 bases lining up with TRBD1. Germline CDR1 and CDR2: WSHSY and SAAADI. This CDR3 is 15 amino acids long. J was trimmed by 7 bases and V by 4 bases; bases with no gene match: 5. CDR3 in amino acids: CASSVDRGLNSPLHF. CDR3 in DNA: TGCGCCAGCAGTGTTGACAGGGGGTTAAATTCACCCCTCCACTTT.

The CDR3 coding sequence is TGCGCCAGCAGCTCGAGTACAAGGACAGGGGGCGCAGTGAACACTGAAGCTTTCTTT. Its translation: CASSSSTRTGGAVNTEAFF. V and J are TRBV5-1 and TRBJ1-1; 11 bases fit TRBD1. This CDR3 contains 19 residues. Germline V gene sequence: CDR1 SGHRS, CDR2 YFSETQ. Trimming at V came to 3 bases and at J to 0 bases, leaving 13 bases not matched to a gene.

V and J are TRBV6-5 and TRBJ2-1; 7 nucleotides match TRBD2. The germline V gene has CDR1 MNHEY and CDR2 SVGAGI. The CDR3 runs 15 residues. Germline trimming cut 2 bases from V and 6 bases from J; bases unmatched to any gene: 7. The CDR3 loop is CASSYLGGIGNEQFF. Here the CDR3 DNA reads TGTGCCAGCAGTTACCTGGGGGGGATTGGCAATGAGCAGTTCTTC.

CDR3 nucleotide sequence: TGTGCCATCAGAACGGGACTCTCTTACAATGAGCAGTTCTTC. It codes for CAIRTGLSYNEQFF. The chain uses TRBV10-3 and TRBJ2-1; TRBD2 is a possible D gene (6 bases). The CDR3 consists of 14 residues. V was trimmed by 6 bases and J by 4 bases, leaving 13 bases between them. Germline-derived CDR1 and CDR2 are ENHRY and SYGVKD.

A note on this clone: Compared with germline, one end of the junction differs, possibly owing to a read error. The V and J genes are TRBV7-6 and TRBJ1-1; D remains ambiguous. CDR1 SGHVS and CDR2 FNYEAQ come from the germline V gene. The CDR3 runs 14 residues. CDR3 protein: CASSLARMSVSGSF. The DNA for the CDR3 is TGTGCCAGCAGCTTAGCTCGAATGTCGGTCAGTGGGAGTTTT.

The gene calls are TRBV15 and TRBJ2-2, with D tentatively TRBD2 (5 bases). The CDR3 contains 14 residues. Trimming took 8 bases from V and 4 from J, leaving 14 bases between them. Per germline, CDR1 LNHNV and CDR2 YYDKDF (reference sequence). The CDR3 spells CATGPGYGTGELFF. CDR3 in DNA: TGTGCCACCGGGCCGGGGTACGGCACCGGGGAGCTGTTTTTT.

This clone turned up a few times. The CDR3 does not close with the conserved phenylalanine or tryptophan, likely indicating a read error. The DNA is omitted, as the CDR3 cannot be located on it reliably, and the CDR3 follows TCRdb's listing. This sequence joins TRBV25-1 and TRBJ1-1. The CDR3 is 10 residues long, ends included. Germline-derived CDR1 and CDR2 are MGHDK and SYGVNS. CDR3 loop: CASSEFHSPI.

The chain employs TRBV4-3 and TRBJ2-1, with D perhaps matching TRBD2 (5 bases). V was clipped by 3 bases and J by 6 bases, with 12 bases between them. The CDR3 has 14 amino acids. Germline CDR1 reads LGHNA; CDR2 reads YSLEER. The CDR3 DNA follows: TGCGCCAGCAGCCAGGGTACGGGGATCAATGAGCAGTTCTTC. This codes for CASSQGTGINEQFF.

The gene calls are TRBV7-8 and TRBJ1-4; 7 bases are a match to TRBD1. Germline assignment: CDR1 SGHVS and CDR2 FQNEAQ. CDR3 length equals 16 residues. V gave up 1 base and J gave up 3 bases; unmatched junction bases: 5. This CDR3 reads CASSLEGGQPNEKLFF. The CDR3 bases are TGTGCCAGCAGCTTAGAGGGGGGACAGCCTAATGAAAAACTGTTTTTT.

The chain recombines TRBV11-2 with TRBJ2-3; TRBD1 aligns across 9 bases. The CDR3 consists of 18 residues. The V gene's germline CDR1 is SGHAT and CDR2 FQNNGV. Germline trimming cut 5 bases from V and 0 bases from J; bases unmatched to any gene: 12. The CDR3 DNA is TGTGCCAGCAGCCAATTTGAGGGGGACAGGGTAAGCACAGATACGCAGTATTTT. Protein: CASSQFEGDRVSTDTQYF.

This clone has a handful of counts. The chain has TRBV25-1 and TRBJ1-3; D is unresolved. The CDR3 contains 16 residues. V lost 1 base, J lost 4 bases, and 14 bases lay in between. Germline V gene data show CDR1 as MGHDK and CDR2 as SYGVNS. CDR3 protein: CASSESAGEGGNTIYF. The CDR3 coding sequence is TGTGCCAGCAGTGAATCAGCCGGGGAGGGCGGAAACACCATATATTTT.

The chain combines TRBV10-3 with TRBJ2-1; 9 bases are a match to TRBD1. The CDR3 spans 13 residues. The V gene end was trimmed by 10 bases and the J gene end by 4 bases; junction bases not matched to a gene: 5. Per the germline V gene, CDR1 is ENHRY and CDR2 is SYGVKD. The CDR3 nucleotides read TGTGCCAGCGGGACAGGGAAATACAATGAGCAGTTCTTC. As protein: CASGTGKYNEQFF.

CDR3 loop: CASSLVPPGEAFF. CDR3 bases: TGTGCCAGCAGCTTAGTACCCCCGGGAGAAGCTTTCTTT. V gene TRBV7-2 combines with J gene TRBJ1-1; D is undetermined. The CDR3 spans 13 residues. Germline values: CDR1 SGHTA, CDR2 FQGNSA. With 1 base removed from V and 8 bases from J, the gap between germline ends came to 11 bases.

The rearrangement links TRBV7-9 to TRBJ2-5; 10 bases agree with TRBD2. The CDR3 runs 14 residues. V gave up 6 bases and J gave up 7 bases; unmatched junction bases: 8. The germline V gene has CDR1 SEHNR and CDR2 FQNEAQ (reference sequence). CDR3 region: CASSIAGGEGTQYF. CDR3 coding DNA: TGTGCCAGCAGTATAGCGGGGGGCGAGGGGACCCAGTACTTC.

V usage is TRBV2 and J usage is TRBJ2-1; 7 bases align to TRBD2. Germline CDR1 and CDR2: SNHLY and FYNNEI. The CDR3 length is 13 residues. V lost 7 bases, J lost 9 bases, and 9 bases stayed unmatched. The CDR3 sequence: CASTRENWTEQFF. The CDR3 nucleotides are TGTGCCAGCACGCGGGAGAACTGGACTGAGCAGTTCTTC.

The rearrangement joins TRBV19 to TRBJ2-1; the D gene is possibly TRBD1 (6 bases). V lost 6 bases and J 4 bases, leaving 19 bases between the germline ends. Germline loops: CDR1 LNHDA, CDR2 SQIVND (reference sequence). The CDR3 sequence is 16 residues long. The DNA for the CDR3 is TGTGCCAGTAGCCATCGGCCCGGGACATATTACAATGAGCAGTTCTTC. Protein: CASSHRPGTYYNEQFF.